This TCR beta chain was sequenced during a study of blood T cell repertoires in COVID-19. Study information: Sites in the United States, Italy and Spain provided acute and convalescent COVID-19 samples. T cells, B-cell-depleted T cells, or PBMCs provided the cDNA or gDNA that served as material.

CDR1 is SGHTA and CDR2 is FQGNSA in the germline V gene. The V gene lost 1 base and the J gene lost 3 bases, with 13 bases spanning the gap. The CDR3 runs to 15 residues. Clones were sequenced by immunoSEQ multiplex PCR, and TCRdb holds only the in-frame ones, with some missing. The sample yields 300,000 to 450,000 clones, around 84% seen once. V usage is TRBV7-2 and J usage is TRBJ2-7, with no clear D. Sequencing was performed on peripheral blood. This TCR derives from a woman aged 18 to 35 with acute or convalescent COVID-19. The CDR3 DNA reads TGTGCCAGCAGCTTAGTGGGCGATCCGAACTACGAGCAGTACTTC. Encoded protein: CASSLVGDPNYEQYF.